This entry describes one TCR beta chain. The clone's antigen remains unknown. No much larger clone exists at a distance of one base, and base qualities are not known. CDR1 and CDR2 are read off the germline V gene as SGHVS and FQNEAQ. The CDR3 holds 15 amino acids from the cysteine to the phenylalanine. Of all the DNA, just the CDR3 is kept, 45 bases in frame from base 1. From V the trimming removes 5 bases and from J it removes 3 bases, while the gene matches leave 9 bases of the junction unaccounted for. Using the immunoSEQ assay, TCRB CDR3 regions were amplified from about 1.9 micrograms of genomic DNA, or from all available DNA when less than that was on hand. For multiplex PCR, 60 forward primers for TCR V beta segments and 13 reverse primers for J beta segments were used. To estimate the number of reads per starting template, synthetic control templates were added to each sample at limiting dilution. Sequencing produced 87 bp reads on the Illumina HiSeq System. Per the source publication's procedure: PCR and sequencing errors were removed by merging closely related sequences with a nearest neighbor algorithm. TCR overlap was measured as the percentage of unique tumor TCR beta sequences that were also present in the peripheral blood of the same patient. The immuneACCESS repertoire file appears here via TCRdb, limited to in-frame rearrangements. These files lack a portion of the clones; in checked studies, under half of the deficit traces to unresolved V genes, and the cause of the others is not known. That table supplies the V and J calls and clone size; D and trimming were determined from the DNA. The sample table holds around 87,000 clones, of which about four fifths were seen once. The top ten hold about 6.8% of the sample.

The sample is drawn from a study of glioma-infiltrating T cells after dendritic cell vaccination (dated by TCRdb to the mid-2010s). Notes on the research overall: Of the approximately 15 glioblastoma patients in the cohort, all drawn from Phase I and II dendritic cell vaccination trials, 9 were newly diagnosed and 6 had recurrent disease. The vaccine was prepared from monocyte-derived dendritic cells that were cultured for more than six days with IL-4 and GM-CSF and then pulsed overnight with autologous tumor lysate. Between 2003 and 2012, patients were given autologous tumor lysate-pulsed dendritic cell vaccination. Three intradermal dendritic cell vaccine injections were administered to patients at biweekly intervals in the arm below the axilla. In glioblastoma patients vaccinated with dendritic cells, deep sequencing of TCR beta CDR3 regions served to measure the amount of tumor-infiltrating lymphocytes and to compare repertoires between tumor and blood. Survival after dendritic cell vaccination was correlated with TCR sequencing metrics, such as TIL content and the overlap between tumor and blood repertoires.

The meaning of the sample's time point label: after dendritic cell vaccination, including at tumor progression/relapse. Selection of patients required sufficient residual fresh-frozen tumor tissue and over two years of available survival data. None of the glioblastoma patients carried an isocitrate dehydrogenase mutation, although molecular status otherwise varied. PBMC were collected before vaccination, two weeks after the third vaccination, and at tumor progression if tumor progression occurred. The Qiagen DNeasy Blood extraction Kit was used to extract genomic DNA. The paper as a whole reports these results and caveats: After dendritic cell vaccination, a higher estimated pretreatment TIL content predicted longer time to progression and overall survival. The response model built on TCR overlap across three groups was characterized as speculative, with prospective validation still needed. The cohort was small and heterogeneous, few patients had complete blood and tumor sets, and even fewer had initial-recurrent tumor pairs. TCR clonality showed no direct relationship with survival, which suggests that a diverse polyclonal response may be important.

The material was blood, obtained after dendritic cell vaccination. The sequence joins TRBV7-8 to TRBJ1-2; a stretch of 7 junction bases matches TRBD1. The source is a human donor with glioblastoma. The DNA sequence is TGTGCCAGCAGCACAGGGACAGCCCCCCACTATGGCTACACCTTC. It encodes CASSTGTAPHYGYTF. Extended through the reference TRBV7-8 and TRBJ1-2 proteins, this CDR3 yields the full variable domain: GAGVSQSPRYKVAKRGQDVALRCDPISGHVSLFWYQQALGQGPEFLTYFQNEAQLDKSGLPSDRFFAERPEGSVSTLKIQRTQQEDSAVYLCASSTGTAPHYGYTFGSGTRLTVV.